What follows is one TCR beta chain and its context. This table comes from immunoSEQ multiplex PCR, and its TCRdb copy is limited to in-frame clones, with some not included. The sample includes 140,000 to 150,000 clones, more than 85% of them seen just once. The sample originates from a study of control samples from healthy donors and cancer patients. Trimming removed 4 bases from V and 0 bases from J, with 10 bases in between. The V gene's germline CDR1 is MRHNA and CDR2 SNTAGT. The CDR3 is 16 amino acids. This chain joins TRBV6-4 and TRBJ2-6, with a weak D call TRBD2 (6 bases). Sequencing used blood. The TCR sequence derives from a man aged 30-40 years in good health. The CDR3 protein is CASSVGTGSGANVLTF. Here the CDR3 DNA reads TGTGCCAGCAGTGTGGGGACTGGCTCTGGGGCCAACGTCCTGACTTTC.